The T cell receptor beta chain described here comes from a study of T-cell reconstitution after alpha-beta-depleted transplantation in children. Losses at the gene ends were 6 bases for V and 4 bases for J; bases not matched to a gene: 10. Germline CDR1 DFQATT, CDR2 SNEGSKA (reference sequence). The CDR3 spans 14 residues. Overall study results and limits: In patients about two months after transplant, alpha-beta T cells reportedly arose from several hundred expanded graft clones. Some patients showed high day-60 TCRbeta diversity, which derived from surviving recipient T cells and thymic progenitors.

Unique molecular identifiers were built into the TCRbeta library. TCRdb passed the PCR reads through MiXCR, listing each CDR3 protein once. The table has around 580,000 distinct CDR3 sequences, under 25% seen once; the top ten hold approximately 14%. This clonotype was detected a few times. The antigen remains undetermined. The sequences come from PBMCs, mostly from graft donor cells, collected 360 days after TCRalphabeta/CD19-depleted stem cell transplant. The chain combines TRBV20-1 with TRBJ1-2, with 8 nucleotides matching TRBD1. This TCR was sampled from a boy younger than two who had a stem cell transplant for acute myeloid leukemia, so the T cells may come from the graft donor. DNA for the CDR3: TGCAGTGCCCTGGTCCCAGGGGGCGGCTATGGCTACACCTTC. This translates into CSALVPGGGYGYTF.